Listed below are T cell receptor beta chains from one sample, sequenced in a study of technical replicates of blood from a few donors. Clones were read by immunoSEQ multiplex PCR, and TCRdb kept only the in-frame ones, dropping some. Of about 73,000 clones detected, roughly 93% appear once; the ten largest clones hold 0.25%. The sequenced sample consisted of T cells isolated from PBMCs. These receptors all stem from a human donor in good health. Both conserved end residues are trimmed from each CDR3.

j_gene	len	v_gene	CDR3aa
TRBJ1-1	15	TRBV4-1	ASSPSLTGSGYTEAF
TRBJ2-3	10	TRBV6-5	AARGAGDTQY
TRBJ2-2	11	TRBV6-5	ASSQQGPGELF
TRBJ1-3	14	TRBV19	ASSIPGQHSGNTIY
TRBJ1-3	13	TRBV29-1	SARRDSRAGNTIY
TRBJ2-3	12	TRBV5-4	ATHFERAPYTQY
TRBJ2-7	11	TRBV7-2	ASSLKTPYEQY
TRBJ1-2	13	TRBV6-1	ASSEGQGAFYGYT
TRBJ1-1	13	TRBV11-2	ASSLSGEMNTEAF
TRBJ2-2	19	TRBV4-1	ASSQEDPGLAGGLNTGELF
TRBJ1-2	11	TRBV6-5	ASSYRQHDGYT
TRBJ2-7	12	TRBV29-1	SVSGLAGGYEQY
TRBJ1-2	13	TRBV6-5	ASSSPGQGMGGYT
TRBJ1-3	12	TRBV5-1	ASSLGTRGNTIY
TRBJ1-1	14	TRBV5-1	ASSPAQAIGDTEAF
TRBJ2-7	14	TRBV10-2	ASSEDVWPGTSEQY
TRBJ2-3	14	TRBV29-1	SVEDSWGLPTDTQY
TRBJ2-3	11	TRBV19	ASSPPSTDTQY
TRBJ2-3	13	TRBV11-3	TSSFRDRTTDTQY
TRBJ2-3	13	TRBV6-5	ASSSLAGGPDTQY
TRBJ1-5	10	TRBV7-9	ASSLSNQPQH
TRBJ2-1	13	TRBV11-2	ASSLRSGTYNEQF
TRBJ1-3	12	TRBV5-1	ASSSGVIGNTIY
TRBJ2-2	15	TRBV28	ASRKNRGLRAPGELF
TRBJ2-7	12	TRBV6-1	ASTRGSISYEQY
TRBJ1-1	11	TRBV9	ASSVGRGSEAF
TRBJ2-5	11	TRBV5-1	ASSLERAQTQY
TRBJ2-7	10	TRBV6-5	ASGHNSYEQY
TRBJ2-7	15	TRBV5-1	ASSFWTSGSPAKEQY
TRBJ2-1	13	TRBV9	ASSRQGSSYNEQF
TRBJ2-5	13	TRBV6-5	ASFSTSGGGETQY
TRBJ2-7	10	TRBV11-3	ASSLEAFEQY
TRBJ1-2	12	TRBV5-1	ASSLGDRVYGYT
TRBJ2-3	16	TRBV4-1	ASSQTGTGRGSRDTQY
TRBJ1-4	11	TRBV27	ASSLSRHEKLF
TRBJ2-5	13	TRBV10-2	ASGQGLAGGETQY
TRBJ1-6	13	TRBV4-2	ASSQARQYNSPLH
TRBJ2-2	17	TRBV7-9	ASSPQMGRDSSNTGELF
TRBJ1-1	12	TRBV6-1	ASSEGAQGTEAF
TRBJ2-1	14	TRBV6-5	ASSYIAGASYNEQF
TRBJ1-2	13	TRBV5-1	ASSSATGDGYGYT
TRBJ1-5	14	TRBV19	ASSISGPGRNQPQH
TRBJ1-1	13	TRBV29-1	SAYAAGGLNTEAF
TRBJ2-1	13	TRBV6-5	ASTRPGTNYNEQF
TRBJ1-2	13	TRBV5-1	ASSLDGAPNSGYT
TRBJ1-2	11	TRBV27	ASSWTGTEGYT
TRBJ1-2	13	TRBV30	AWSHWTGESYGYT
TRBJ2-5	13	TRBV5-1	ASSSRDRGQETQY
TRBJ2-5	12	TRBV5-4	ASSASTHLETQY